Shown below are 26 T cell receptor beta chains from a single sample sequenced in a study of cytomegalovirus exposure and HLA in healthy donors. Repertoires were generated with immunoSEQ multiplex PCR, while TCRdb's copy carries only in-frame clones and drops some. This table has 90,000 to 100,000 clones, over 85% appearing once. Material: PBMCs. The receptors here all came from a woman aged 25 to 39 in good health and CMV-seropositive.

The CDR3 DNA is TGTGCCAGCAGCGTGAGCCTGAGTGCGGGGTTGACCCAGTACTTC. Translating gives CASSVSLSAGLTQYF. The genes are TRBV9 and TRBJ2-5; perhaps TRBD2 as D (6 bases). Germline V lookup: CDR1 SGDLS, CDR2 YYNGEE. The V gene lost 2 bases and the J gene lost 7 bases, with 18 bases spanning the gap. This CDR3 has 15 residues. Together with reference TRBV9 and TRBJ2-5, the CDR3 gives the full variable domain: DSGVTQTPKHLITATGQRVTLRCSPRSGDLSVYWYQQSLDQGLQFLIQYYNGEERAKGNILERFSAQQFPDLHSELNLSSLELGDSALYFCASSVSLSAGLTQYFGPGTRLLVL.

This chain uses TRBV5-4 with TRBJ2-1; 9 nucleotides align to TRBD2. The V gene's germline CDR1 is SGHNT and CDR2 YYREEE (reference sequence). The CDR3 sequence is 16 residues long. The V segment lost 4 bases and the J segment 0 bases; nucleotides outside the gene matches: 5. The CDR3 spells CASSTEAGGSYNEQFF. For the CDR3, the DNA is TGTGCCAGCAGCACCGAAGCGGGAGGCTCCTACAATGAGCAGTTCTTC.

This sequence joins TRBV2 and TRBJ2-7; perhaps TRBD1 as D (6 bases). This CDR3 has 15 residues. V lost 2 bases, J lost 0 bases, and 11 bases lay in between. Germline CDR1 SNHLY, CDR2 FYNNEI. The CDR3, as DNA: TGTGCCAGCAGTGAACTCACAGGGTCCTCCTACGAGCAGTACTTC. It yields the protein CASSELTGSSYEQYF.

The V gene is TRBV5-8, the J gene TRBJ1-1, with 9 bases aligning to TRBD1. Germline-derived CDR1 and CDR2 are SGHTS and YDEGEE. J gave up 7 bases and V 9 bases, and 10 bases lay outside the gene matches. CDR3 length: 13 amino acids. CDR3 sequence (DNA): TGTGCCACCGGGACAGGGTACTCGGGTGAAGCTTTCTTT. This encodes CATGTGYSGEAFF.

V gene TRBV5-5 combines with J gene TRBJ1-3, with D possibly being TRBD1 (5 bases). Germline V CDR1 and CDR2: SGHKS, YYEKEE (reference sequence). The CDR3 consists of 15 residues. With 1 base removed from V and 2 bases from J, the gap between germline ends came to 10 bases. CDR3 DNA: TGTGCCAGCAGCTTGATAGCACAGGCTGGAAACACCATATATTTT. Translating it yields CASSLIAQAGNTIYF.

The chain employs TRBV4-2 and TRBJ1-4, with 7 bases matching TRBD1. Germline V gene sequence: CDR1 LGHNA, CDR2 YNFKEQ. The trim removed 2 bases at V and 3 bases at J, leaving 6 bases unmatched. The CDR3 has 16 residues. DNA of the CDR3: TGTGCCAGCAGCCAACCCCAGGGGGTTGCTAATGAAAAACTGTTTTTT. Encoded protein: CASSQPQGVANEKLFF.

V and J are TRBV7-2 and TRBJ1-5; D is possibly TRBD1 (5 bases). The CDR3 loop spans 15 amino acids. CDR1 is SGHTA and CDR2 is FQGNSA in the germline V gene. Trimming shortened V by 3 bases and J by 2 bases, and 11 bases separated the two germline ends. This CDR3 is CASSLGTVGNQPQHF. CDR3 DNA sequence: TGTGCCAGCAGCTTGGGGACTGTCGGCAATCAGCCCCAGCATTTT.

In this sample, this clone turned up once. J is TRBJ2-7 and V is TRBV5-4; no firm D call. Germline V lookup: CDR1 SGHNT, CDR2 YYREEE (reference sequence). Trimming shortened V by 4 bases and J by 0 bases, and 8 bases separated the two germline ends. This CDR3 region has 13 residues. The CDR3: CASSPKSSYEQYF. The CDR3 bases are TGTGCCAGCAGCCCCAAGAGCTCCTACGAGCAGTACTTC.

This sequence joins TRBV30 and TRBJ1-2; D possibly corresponds to TRBD1 (5 bases). Trimming stripped 2 bases from V and 4 bases from J, with 11 bases between. Germline CDR1 reads GTSNPN; CDR2 reads SVGIG (reference sequence). The CDR3 loop spans 13 amino acids. The CDR3 sequence is CAWSKQEPYGYTF. CDR3 sequence (DNA): TGTGCCTGGAGTAAACAGGAACCCTATGGCTACACCTTC. The full variable domain, in which reference TRBV30 and TRBJ1-2 provide the parts outside the CDR3, is SQTIHQWPATLVQPVGSPLSLECTVEGTSNPNLYWYRQAAGRGLQLLFYSVGIGQISSEVPQNLSASRPQDRQFILSSKKLLLSDSGFYLCAWSKQEPYGYTFGSGTRLTVV.

The chain has TRBV5-1 and TRBJ2-5; 9 nucleotides line up with TRBD2. CDR1 is SGHRS and CDR2 is YFSETQ in the germline V gene. The CDR3 is made up of 16 amino acids. The junction had 10 bases not matched to a gene; V was cut back by 4 bases and J by 3 bases. The CDR3 coding sequence is TGCGCCAGCAGCGTGCCTAGCGGGGAATTAGAAGAGACCCAGTACTTC. Its protein is CASSVPSGELEETQYF. The full variable domain, with the rest looked up from reference TRBV5-1 and TRBJ2-5, is KAGVTQTPRYLIKTRGQQVTLSCSPISGHRSVSWYQQTPGQGLQFLFEYFSETQRNKGNFPGRFSGRQFSNSRSEMNVSTLELGDSALYLCASSVPSGELEETQYFGPGTRLLVL.

The V and J genes are TRBV11-2 and TRBJ2-7, with TRBD2 matching 10 bases. Germline lookup yields CDR1 SGHAT and CDR2 FQNNGV. J gave up 1 base and V 5 bases, and 5 bases lay outside the gene matches. CDR3 length: 15 residues. The CDR3 region is CASSPRTSGSYEQYF. The CDR3 coding sequence is TGTGCCAGCAGCCCCAGGACTAGCGGTTCCTACGAGCAGTACTTC.

V and J are TRBV28 and TRBJ1-2, with D perhaps matching TRBD1 (5 bases). There are 16 residues in the CDR3. V gave up 4 bases and J gave up 1 base, with 16 bases separating them. Germline-derived CDR1 and CDR2 are MDHEN and SYDVKM. The CDR3 region has the DNA TGTGCCAGCAGTTCAACTATCCAGACAGTTAACTATGGCTACACCTTC. This codes for CASSSTIQTVNYGYTF.

The chain's CDR3 is CASSQLGQGRLGTQYF. CDR3 nucleotides: TGCGCCAGCAGTCAATTGGGACAGGGGAGGTTAGGGACCCAGTACTTC. This rearrangement joins TRBV23-1 to TRBJ2-5, with 10 bases aligning to TRBD1. TRBV23-1 is an ORF; its function is uncertain. Unmatched junction bases numbered 9, after V lost 1 base and J lost 7 bases. CDR3 length: 16 residues.

CDR3 in amino acids: CASRGGSVHGYTF. CDR3 nucleotides: TGTGCCAGCAGGGGAGGTTCCGTGCATGGCTACACCTTC. V usage is TRBV2 and J usage is TRBJ1-2; unclear D gene. CDR3 length equals 13 residues. V was cut by 6 bases and J by 6 bases, with 14 bases left in between. Germline-derived CDR1 and CDR2 are SNHLY and FYNNEI.

Concerning this clone: The sample contains more than one DNA sequence encoding this CDR3. The chain uses TRBV28 and TRBJ2-2; D is ambiguous. V lost 3 bases and J 4 bases, leaving 3 bases between the germline ends. In germline, CDR1 is MDHEN, CDR2 SYDVKM. CDR3 length: 12 amino acids. The DNA of the CDR3 is TGTGCCAGCAGTTTTAGCACCGGGGAGCTGTTTTTT. Amino acids: CASSFSTGELFF.

This chain uses TRBV19 with TRBJ1-2, with 7 bases aligning to TRBD1. V was clipped by 4 bases and J by 10 bases; unmatched bases: 6. The CDR3 spans 12 residues. CDR1 and CDR2 (germline): LNHDA, SQIVND (reference sequence). The DNA of the CDR3 is TGTGCCAGTAGTACCTCACAGGGGACCTACACCTTC. Its translation is CASSTSQGTYTF.

The chain recombines TRBV6-5 with TRBJ1-4, with D tentatively TRBD1 (6 bases). Trimming pared 6 bases from V and 8 bases from J, leaving 16 bases between. Germline assignment: CDR1 MNHEY and CDR2 SVGAGI. CDR3 length: 14 residues. As DNA, the CDR3 is TGTGCCAGCAGGCCACAGGGTAGTGTCGAAAAACTGTTTTTT. Translated, it gives CASRPQGSVEKLFF.

This rearrangement joins TRBV6-5 to TRBJ2-6; possible D gene TRBD1, 6 bases. Trimming removed 6 bases at V and 0 bases at J, with 9 bases between. The CDR3 totals 15 residues. Germline V gene data show CDR1 as MNHEY and CDR2 as SVGAGI. The CDR3 spells CASSFRGSGANVLTF. In nucleotides, the CDR3 is TGTGCCAGCAGCTTCAGGGGCTCTGGGGCCAACGTCCTGACTTTC.

This chain uses TRBV6-5 with TRBJ1-2; TRBD1 agrees at 8 bases. V lost 6 bases to trimming and J lost 2 bases; unmatched junction nucleotides: 2. Germline CDR1 is MNHEY and CDR2 is SVGAGI. There are 13 residues in the CDR3. The CDR3: CASSRQGNYGYTF. In DNA form, the CDR3 reads TGTGCCAGCAGCCGACAGGGGAACTATGGCTACACCTTC.

This chain uses TRBV30 with TRBJ1-1; D remains ambiguous. Germline CDR1 reads GTSNPN; CDR2 reads SVGIG (reference sequence). Trimming took 0 bases from V and 2 from J, leaving 7 bases between them. CDR3 length: 13 amino acids. The CDR3 spells CAWSVSENTEAFF. The CDR3 nucleotides are TGTGCCTGGAGTGTGTCAGAAAACACTGAAGCTTTCTTT. The full variable domain, rest sourced from reference TRBV30 and TRBJ1-1, is SQTIHQWPATLVQPVGSPLSLECTVEGTSNPNLYWYRQAAGRGLQLLFYSVGIGQISSEVPQNLSASRPQDRQFILSSKKLLLSDSGFYLCAWSVSENTEAFFGQGTRLTVV.

The gene calls are TRBV28 and TRBJ2-3, with D hard to call. The CDR3 sequence is 17 residues long. The V and J ends lost 3 bases and 0 bases respectively, with 16 bases between them. Germline CDR1 reads MDHEN; CDR2 reads SYDVKM. CDR3 sequence reads: CASSFSDSGYSTDTQYF. The CDR3, as DNA: TGTGCCAGCAGTTTCTCCGACTCCGGATATAGCACAGATACGCAGTATTTT.

The rearrangement uses TRBV7-9 and TRBJ2-7, with 11 bases identical to TRBD2. Germline trimming cut 2 bases from V and 4 bases from J; bases unmatched to any gene: 10. Germline values: CDR1 SEHNR, CDR2 FQNEAQ (reference sequence). This CDR3 is built from 17 residues. The CDR3 here is CASSLLSGGLADYEQYF. CDR3 nucleotides: TGTGCCAGCAGCTTATTGTCTGGGGGACTAGCGGATTACGAGCAGTACTTC. The variable domain in full, completed from reference TRBV7-9 and TRBJ2-7, reads DTGVSQNPRHKITKRGQNVTFRCDPISEHNRLYWYRQTLGQGPEFLTYFQNEAQLEKSRLLSDRFSAERPKGSFSTLEIQRTEQGDSAMYLCASSLLSGGLADYEQYFGPGTRLTVT.

V and J are TRBV28 and TRBJ2-1; weak D call: TRBD2 (5 bases). V was cut by 6 bases and J by 5 bases, with 20 bases left in between. Germline V gives CDR1 MDHEN, CDR2 SYDVKM. The CDR3 consists of 16 residues. The CDR3 region is CASSRFGGSGDNEQFF. CDR3 in DNA: TGTGCCAGCAGCCGTTTCGGAGGCTCCGGGGACAATGAGCAGTTCTTC.

As to this clone: Compared with germline, one end of the junction differs, possibly owing to a read error. This chain uses TRBV28 with TRBJ2-1, with D possibly being TRBD2 (6 bases). CDR3 length: 13 amino acids. The germline CDR1 and CDR2 sequences are MDHEN and SYDVKM. The CDR3 spells CAIAASSYNEQFF. The DNA of the CDR3 is TGCGCTATAGCGGCGAGCTCCTACAATGAGCAGTTCTTC.

This chain joins TRBV27 and TRBJ1-2; D ambiguous. Germline V CDR1 and CDR2: MNHEY, SMNVEV (reference sequence). V was clipped by 2 bases and J by 7 bases, with 23 bases between them. The CDR3 runs to 17 residues. The CDR3 loop reads CASSLKMSRAFARGYTF. CDR3 coding DNA: TGTGCCAGCAGTTTAAAGATGTCGAGGGCTTTTGCTCGTGGCTACACCTTC.

The genes are TRBV6-1 and TRBJ1-5; TRBD1 matches at 12 bases. The CDR3 has 15 residues. CDR1 and CDR2 (germline): MNHNS, SASEGT. With 6 bases clipped from V and 6 bases from J, the junction kept 6 bases outside the gene matches. DNA for the CDR3: TGTGCCAGCAGGGGGGGACAGGGGGCTGCTCAGCCCCAGCATTTT. Translation gives CASRGGQGAAQPQHF.